Listed below are T cell receptor beta chains from one sample, sequenced in a study of technical replicates of blood from a handful of donors. Only in-frame clones appear in the TCRdb table, and some are missing; sequencing was by immunoSEQ multiplex PCR. The table records 80,000 to 85,000 clones, about 91% of them present only once. Input material: T cells isolated from PBMCs. Every receptor here comes from a human donor in good health. The CDR3 runs from the conserved cysteine through the conserved F or W. Each record gives: D gene, CDR3 length, J gene, V gene, clone size, CDR3 DNA, CDR3 protein. The D gene is left open where the match is weak. Part of the rows lack a size; the others show once, few, many or a class for expanded clones.

D: TRBD2; length: 16; J: TRBJ2-3; V: TRBV4-1; size: NA; DNA: TGCGCCAGCAGCCAAGTGCATAGCGGGAGGGGAGATACGCAGTATTTT; CDR3: CASSQVHSGRGDTQYF
D: NA; length: 15; J: TRBJ2-7; V: TRBV7-9; size: NA; DNA: TGTGCCAGCAGCTTAGCGGGAGAGACAAGCTACGAGCAGTACTTC; CDR3: CASSLAGETSYEQYF
D: NA; length: 12; J: TRBJ1-1; V: TRBV7-3; size: NA; DNA: TGTGCCAGCAGCGGGGGGGGCTCTGAAGCTTTCTTT; CDR3: CASSGGGSEAFF
D: NA; length: 13; J: TRBJ2-3; V: TRBV30; size: NA; DNA: TGTGCCTGGGGGAGGCTATTTCCGGATACGCAGTATTTT; CDR3: CAWGRLFPDTQYF
D: TRBD1; length: 15; J: TRBJ2-7; V: TRBV18; size: NA; DNA: TGTGCCAGCTCATCAGTACAGGGGTCCTCCGCCGAGCAGTACTTC; CDR3: CASSSVQGSSAEQYF
D: NA; length: 12; J: TRBJ1-1; V: TRBV7-9; size: NA; DNA: TGTGCCAGCAGCTTAGTAAACACTGAAGCTTTCTTT; CDR3: CASSLVNTEAFF
D: NA; length: 13; J: TRBJ1-2; V: TRBV30; size: NA; DNA: TGTGCCTGGGGGAGGCAGGTGCGGTATGGCTACACCTTC; CDR3: CAWGRQVRYGYTF
D: NA; length: 14; J: TRBJ1-1; V: TRBV30; size: few; DNA: TGTGCCTGGAGTGGAAGAAACATGAACACTGAAGCTTTCTTT; CDR3: CAWSGRNMNTEAFF
D: NA; length: 14; J: TRBJ1-3; V: TRBV19; size: once; DNA: TGTGCCAGTAGTCCACGGAGGGCTGGAAACACCATATATTTT; CDR3: CASSPRRAGNTIYF
D: NA; length: 14; J: TRBJ2-1; V: TRBV5-1; size: NA; DNA: TGCGCCAGCGCGTCTAGCGAACCCTACAATGAGCAGTTCTTC; CDR3: CASASSEPYNEQFF
D: TRBD2; length: 17; J: TRBJ2-7; V: TRBV4-3; size: NA; DNA: TGCGCCAGCAGCCAAGTCTTATCGCGGGAGGTACCTTGGGAGCAGTACTTC; CDR3: CASSQVLSREVPWEQYF
D: TRBD1; length: 14; J: TRBJ2-3; V: TRBV27; size: NA; DNA: TGTGCCAGCAGTTCCACAGGGGATACAGATACGCAGTATTTT; CDR3: CASSSTGDTDTQYF
D: TRBD1; length: 15; J: TRBJ1-1; V: TRBV7-9; size: NA; DNA: TGTGCCAGCAGCACAGTACAGGGGGCGAACACTGAAGCTTTCTTT; CDR3: CASSTVQGANTEAFF
D: TRBD1; length: 17; J: TRBJ2-1; V: TRBV14; size: NA; DNA: TGTGCCAGCAGCCAATTGCGCCGGGACAGCTTTTACAATGAGCAGTTCTTC; CDR3: CASSQLRRDSFYNEQFF
D: NA; length: 13; J: TRBJ1-1; V: TRBV27; size: once; DNA: TGTGCCAGCAGACGCCAGGGGTACACTGAAGCTTTCTTT; CDR3: CASRRQGYTEAFF
D: NA; length: 14; J: TRBJ2-7; V: TRBV23-1; size: NA; DNA: TGCGCCAGCAGTCAATCGGTAGCAAACTACGAGCAGTACTTC; CDR3: CASSQSVANYEQYF
D: TRBD1; length: 16; J: TRBJ2-3; V: TRBV6-4; size: NA; DNA: TGTGCCAGCAGTCCAGGACAGGGCCGAAGCACAGATACGCAGTATTTT; CDR3: CASSPGQGRSTDTQYF
D: TRBD2; length: 18; J: TRBJ2-7; V: TRBV4-1; size: once; DNA: TGCGCCAGCAGCCAAGCTGGGGTCAGAGCGGGGGCCTCCTACGAGCAGTACTTC; CDR3: CASSQAGVRAGASYEQYF
D: TRBD1; length: 13; J: TRBJ1-2; V: TRBV7-3; size: NA; DNA: TGTGCCAGCAGCCCAACAGGGGGAGGCGGCTACACCTTC; CDR3: CASSPTGGGGYTF
D: NA; length: 14; J: TRBJ2-5; V: TRBV19; size: NA; DNA: TGTGCCAGTAGTCCCTTCGGGGGTGGAGAGACCCAGTACTTC; CDR3: CASSPFGGGETQYF